These T cell receptor beta chains were read from a single sample in a study of T cell responses to AZD1222 COVID-19 vaccine. Method: immunoSEQ multiplex PCR; TCRdb's copy keeps in-frame clones and lacks some. The sample has over 150,000 clones; about nine tenths are singletons. The sequencing here drew on peripheral blood, taken on day 0 of AZD1222 vaccination. The receptors originated from an adult in good health. Both conserved end residues are part of each CDR3.

>TRBV19
CASNSRAGEQYF
>TRBV5-4
CASRGGEGRETQYF
>TRBV4-2
CASSQLIGRSNEKLFF
>TRBV6-5
CASRKGDSNQPQHF
>TRBV19
CASNRGDEKLFF
>TRBV6-5
CASSYSVSDTQYF
>TRBV7-9
CASSPGDSGLGGYTF
>TRBV20-1
CSAGDRGGYTF
>TRBV18
CASSPTSGLAPGGETQYF
>TRBV4-3
CASSLNILRHLGASGANVLTF
>TRBV5-1
CASSPRAGGELSGNTIYF
>TRBV28
CASGLAGGTGEQFF
>TRBV6-2/TRBV6-3
CASSYPSGRSQETQYF
>TRBV24-1
CATSDPDGNEQFF
>TRBV5-1
CASSSDQSNTGELFF
>TRBV30
CAWSETGGIRYTF
>TRBV7-6
CASSLMGLAGAGANVLTF
>TRBV6-2/TRBV6-3
CASSYFSTRKDGFF
>TRBV10-3
CAISEARTGISGNQPQHF
>TRBV5-6
CASSILDRGLSYEQYF
>TRBV2
CASRFGSNQPQHF
>TRBV5-4
CASSLALTNNEQFF
>TRBV6-5
CASSYSKTSTDTQYF
>TRBV7-8
CASSLFWDSSTDTQYF